These 22 T cell receptor beta chains share one sample of origin, sequenced in a study of blood T cell repertoires in COVID-19. Clones were sequenced by immunoSEQ multiplex PCR, and TCRdb holds only the in-frame ones, with some missing. In the table there are around 140,000 clones, around 84% of which are singletons. The sample consisted of PBMCs or T cells enriched from blood (not recorded which). These receptors originate from a man aged 35 to 55 with acute COVID-19.

Notes on this clone: Other nucleotide sequences from this sample produce the same CDR3. CDR3 nucleotides: TGTGCCAGCAGTCCCGGGGGGGTCACAGATACGCAGTATTTT. Translating gives CASSPGGVTDTQYF. The chain uses TRBV6-5 and TRBJ2-3, with 8 nucleotides matching TRBD2. This CDR3 contains 14 residues. The trim removed 5 bases at V and 2 bases at J, leaving 3 bases unmatched. Germline loops: CDR1 MNHEY, CDR2 SVGAGI.

This rearrangement joins TRBV2 to TRBJ1-1; D ambiguous. Germline V gives CDR1 SNHLY, CDR2 FYNNEI. Trimming removed 0 bases at V and 1 base at J, with 9 bases between. The CDR3 spans 15 residues. CDR3 coding DNA: TGTGCCAGCAGTGAAGCGCCAGCGGGGAACACTGAAGCTTTCTTT. This translates into CASSEAPAGNTEAFF.

The genes are TRBV9 and TRBJ1-1, with TRBD1 as a possible D gene (6 bases). The CDR3 runs to 15 residues. CDR1 SGDLS and CDR2 YYNGEE come from the germline V gene. The V end lost 4 bases, the J end lost 0 bases, and 13 bases lay between the germline ends. The CDR3 region has the DNA TGTGCCAGCAGCCCATGGACAGACCTGAACACTGAAGCTTTCTTT. The encoded protein is CASSPWTDLNTEAFF.

V and J are TRBV19 and TRBJ2-5; 8 nucleotides agree with TRBD1. The CDR3 length is 14 residues. V shed 4 bases, J shed 4 bases, and the junction held 5 bases outside the gene matches. Germline lookup yields CDR1 LNHDA and CDR2 SQIVND (reference sequence). CDR3 nucleotides: TGTGCCAGTAGTAGGACAGGGTCCCTAGAGACCCAGTACTTC. This translates into CASSRTGSLETQYF.

The rearrangement uses TRBV6-5 and TRBJ1-3; a possible D gene is TRBD1 (6 bases). The germline V gene has CDR1 MNHEY and CDR2 SVGAGI. The CDR3 covers 13 residues. V lost 3 bases, J lost 4 bases, and 7 bases lay in between. The CDR3 DNA follows: TGTGCCAGCAGTTATGGGGGCGGAAACACCATATATTTT. Its protein product is CASSYGGGNTIYF.

This clone was counted once. J is TRBJ2-1 and V is TRBV28; 7 bases agree with TRBD1. The V segment lost 8 bases and the J segment 4 bases; nucleotides outside the gene matches: 11. Germline CDR1 is MDHEN and CDR2 is SYDVKM. CDR3 size: 15 residues. The CDR3 sequence: CASFYRGQSYNEQFF. CDR3 DNA: TGTGCCAGCTTTTATAGGGGACAGTCTTACAATGAGCAGTTCTTC. The complete variable domain, with remaining parts taken from reference TRBV28 and TRBJ2-1, reads DVKVTQSSRYLVKRTGEKVFLECVQDMDHENMFWYRQDPGLGLRLIYFSYDVKMKEKGDIPEGYSVSREKKERFSLILESASTNQTSMYLCASFYRGQSYNEQFFGPGTRLTVL.

The CDR3: CASRHTGTGTYEQYF. The CDR3 DNA reads TGTGCCAGCAGACATACCGGGACAGGTACCTACGAGCAGTACTTC. The rearrangement joins TRBV7-9 to TRBJ2-7, with TRBD1 matching 8 bases. Germline CDR1 reads SEHNR; CDR2 reads FQNEAQ (reference sequence). The CDR3 totals 15 residues. V trimming: 6 bases; J trimming: 2 bases; junction bases outside the gene matches: 9.

V usage is TRBV5-4 and J usage is TRBJ1-2, with D possibly being TRBD1 (5 bases). Germline-derived CDR1 and CDR2 are SGHNT and YYREEE (reference sequence). The V end lost 4 bases, the J end lost 6 bases, and 13 bases lay between the germline ends. The CDR3 is 13 amino acids. CDR3 nucleotide sequence: TGTGCCAGCAGCCTGGGGGGAGGCCATGGCTACACCTTC. This translates into CASSLGGGHGYTF.

The sample holds a few counts of this clone. The chain is built from TRBV5-1 and TRBJ1-4; 8 bases agree with TRBD1. The CDR3 extends over 14 amino acids. V gave up 4 bases and J gave up 8 bases; unmatched junction bases: 7. The germline V gene has CDR1 SGHRS and CDR2 YFSETQ. The CDR3 coding sequence is TGCGCCAGCAGCCCGGACAGGGCGGGAGAAAAACTGTTTTTT. This sequence encodes CASSPDRAGEKLFF.

The chain uses TRBV2 and TRBJ1-4; D remains ambiguous. The germline V and J ends were trimmed by 7 bases and 0 bases, with 6 bases remaining between them. Per the germline V gene, CDR1 is SNHLY and CDR2 is FYNNEI. The CDR3 extends over 13 amino acids. CDR3 sequence: CASTPATNEKLFF. In nucleotides, the CDR3 is TGTGCCAGCACTCCCGCAACTAATGAAAAACTGTTTTTT.

CDR3 protein: CAISENSYYGYTF. The CDR3 nucleotides are TGTGCCATCAGTGAGAACAGCTACTATGGCTACACCTTC. The chain is built from TRBV10-3 and TRBJ1-2, with D hard to call. Germline CDR1 and CDR2: ENHRY and SYGVKD. CDR3 length: 13 residues. V lost 2 bases, J lost 3 bases, and 7 bases lay in between.

This chain links TRBV5-1 with TRBJ2-7; TRBD1 agrees at 9 bases. CDR3 length: 14 residues. Germline CDR1 is SGHRS and CDR2 is YFSETQ. The trim removed 4 bases at V and 3 bases at J, leaving 5 bases unmatched. The CDR3 DNA reads as TGCGCCAGCAGCCTGGCGACAGGGGGCTACGAGCAGTACTTC. Translation gives CASSLATGGYEQYF.

The rearrangement links TRBV27 to TRBJ1-1; possible D gene TRBD1, 5 bases. CDR1 and CDR2 (germline): MNHEY, SMNVEV (reference sequence). V shed 4 bases and J shed 8 bases, with 17 bases lying between them. The CDR3 extends over 14 amino acids. CDR3 sequence (DNA): TGTGCCAGCAGTTCTCAACCGGACAAGGCGGAAGCTTTCTTT. This codes for CASSSQPDKAEAFF.

This chain connects TRBV3-1 (or the pseudogene TRBV3-2) to TRBJ2-3; 9 nucleotides match TRBD1. This CDR3 spans 14 amino acids. Trimming took 3 bases from V and 5 from J; bases not matched to a gene: 3. In germline, CDR1 is LGHDT, CDR2 YNNKEL (reference sequence). This chain's CDR3 is CASSQGTGQDTQYF. CDR3 nucleotide sequence: TGTGCCAGCAGCCAGGGGACAGGGCAAGATACGCAGTATTTT.

CDR3 sequence: CASRISSGSSYEQYF. The CDR3 DNA follows: TGTGCCAGCAGGATATCAAGCGGGAGCTCCTACGAGCAGTACTTC. The chain joins TRBV6-1 to TRBJ2-7; 8 nucleotides agree with TRBD2. The J segment lost 0 bases and the V segment lost 6 bases, leaving 7 bases of the junction unmatched. The V gene's germline CDR1 is MNHNS and CDR2 SASEGT. This CDR3 comprises 15 residues.

The sample holds a few counts of this clone. The chain joins TRBV6-1 to TRBJ2-1; 8 bases agree with TRBD2. Germline trimming cut 2 bases from V and 7 bases from J; bases unmatched to any gene: 7. The germline CDR1 and CDR2 sequences are MNHNS and SASEGT. This CDR3 has 15 amino acids. CDR3 residues: CASSEPGGPGNEQFF. The CDR3 DNA is TGTGCCAGCAGTGAACCGGGGGGGCCGGGGAATGAGCAGTTCTTC.

The chain employs TRBV4-2 and TRBJ1-5; TRBD1 agrees at 7 bases. Germline V lookup: CDR1 LGHNA, CDR2 YNFKEQ. V lost 4 bases to trimming and J lost 9 bases; unmatched junction nucleotides: 12. The CDR3 loop spans 15 amino acids. The CDR3 DNA reads as TGTGCCAGCAGCCGTACGGAGGGGGCCCAGGGGCCCCAGCATTTT. Protein: CASSRTEGAQGPQHF.

CDR3 DNA sequence: TGTGCCACCAGTGATTTTCGAGGGCCTAGCACAGATACGCAGTATTTT. Its protein is CATSDFRGPSTDTQYF. The J gene is TRBJ2-3, the V gene TRBV24-1; D is perhaps TRBD2 (5 bases). This CDR3 region has 16 residues. V lost 1 base to trimming and J lost 0 bases, with 10 bases between them. The V gene's germline CDR1 is KGHDR and CDR2 SFDVKD.

This chain connects TRBV4-2 to TRBJ1-4; D is perhaps TRBD1 (6 bases). This CDR3 contains 16 residues. Germline CDR1 and CDR2: LGHNA and YNFKEQ. V was cut by 0 bases and J by 12 bases, with 20 bases left in between. This chain's CDR3 is CASSQDTGNPHGELFF. DNA of the CDR3: TGTGCCAGCAGCCAAGATACAGGGAACCCCCACGGGGAACTGTTTTTT.

This clone was observed a single time. This chain links TRBV7-9 with TRBJ1-1; D remains ambiguous. CDR1 and CDR2 from the germline V gene are SEHNR and FQNEAQ (reference sequence). The CDR3 runs 17 residues. Trimming removed 2 bases from V and 1 base from J, with 17 bases in between. CDR3 DNA sequence: TGTGCCAGCAGCTTAAGACTCTCCCTCCGGGGGAACACTGAAGCTTTCTTT. It specifies CASSLRLSLRGNTEAFF. Full variable domain (remainder filled in from reference TRBV7-9 and TRBJ1-1): DTGVSQNPRHKITKRGQNVTFRCDPISEHNRLYWYRQTLGQGPEFLTYFQNEAQLEKSRLLSDRFSAERPKGSFSTLEIQRTEQGDSAMYLCASSLRLSLRGNTEAFFGQGTRLTVV.

V and J are TRBV18 and TRBJ1-2; TRBD1 matches at 7 bases. CDR1 is KGHSH and CDR2 is LQKENI in the germline V gene. This CDR3 is 15 amino acids long. V lost 3 bases to trimming and J lost 2 bases; unmatched junction nucleotides: 6. The chain's CDR3 is CASSPAQGRNYGYTF. The CDR3 DNA sequence: TGTGCCAGCTCACCTGCACAGGGGAGGAACTATGGCTACACCTTC.

The rearrangement uses TRBV28 and TRBJ2-2; 7 nucleotides agree with TRBD2. The germline V gene encodes CDR1 MDHEN and CDR2 SYDVKM. CDR3 size: 17 residues. Losses at the gene ends were 7 bases for V and 6 bases for J; bases not matched to a gene: 17. The chain's CDR3 is CASTPGEGRTRSGELFF. The CDR3 DNA reads TGTGCCAGCACCCCGGGGGAGGGGAGAACAAGGTCCGGGGAGCTGTTTTTT.